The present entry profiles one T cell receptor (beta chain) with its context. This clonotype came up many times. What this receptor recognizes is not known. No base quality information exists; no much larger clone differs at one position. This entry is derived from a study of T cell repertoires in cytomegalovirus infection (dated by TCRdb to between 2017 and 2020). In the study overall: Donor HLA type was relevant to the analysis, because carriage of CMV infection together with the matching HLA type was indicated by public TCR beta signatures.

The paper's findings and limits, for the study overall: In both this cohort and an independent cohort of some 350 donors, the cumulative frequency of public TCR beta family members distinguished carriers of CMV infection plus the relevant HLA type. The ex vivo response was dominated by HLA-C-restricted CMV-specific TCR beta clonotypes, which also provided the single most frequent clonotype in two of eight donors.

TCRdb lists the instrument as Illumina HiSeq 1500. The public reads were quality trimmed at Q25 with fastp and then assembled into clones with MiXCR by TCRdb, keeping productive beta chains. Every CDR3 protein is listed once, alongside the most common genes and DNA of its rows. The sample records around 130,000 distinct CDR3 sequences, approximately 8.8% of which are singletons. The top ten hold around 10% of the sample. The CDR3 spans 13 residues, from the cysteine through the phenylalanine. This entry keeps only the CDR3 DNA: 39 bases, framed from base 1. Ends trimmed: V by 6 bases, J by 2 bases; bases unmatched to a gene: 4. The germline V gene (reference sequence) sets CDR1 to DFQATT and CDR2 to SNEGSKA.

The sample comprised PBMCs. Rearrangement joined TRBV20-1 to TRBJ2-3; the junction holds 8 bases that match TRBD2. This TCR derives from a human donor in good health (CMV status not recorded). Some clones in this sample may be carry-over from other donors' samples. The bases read TGCAGTGCCCGGGGGGGATCCACAGATACGCAGTATTTT. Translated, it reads CSARGGSTDTQYF.